These 31 T cell receptor beta chains were all obtained from the same sample, sequenced in a study of Graves' ophthalmopathy and Graves' hyperthyroidism. From RNA, the CDR3 regions of TCR beta chains were amplified and sequenced. First-round RT-PCR relied on HTBI primers, and a second-round multiplex PCR came next. TCRdb ran MiXCR on the multiplex PCR reads and lists one entry per CDR3 protein. The sample has approximately 1.2 million distinct CDR3 sequences; around a third are singletons. Input material: peripheral blood or thyroid tissue (not recorded which). The receptor set was obtained from an adult man with Graves' hyperthyroidism.

This clonotype turned up a few times. V gene TRBV4-1 combines with J gene TRBJ1-3, with D tentatively TRBD1 (5 bases). CDR1 MGHRA and CDR2 YSYEKL come from the germline V gene. V gave up 7 bases and J gave up 3 bases, with 19 bases separating them. This CDR3 contains 16 residues. CDR3 DNA: TGCGCCAGCACCAGAGTCACAGGCGGTTATGGAAACACCATATATTTT. Translated, it gives CASTRVTGGYGNTIYF.

The chain joins TRBV6-5 to TRBJ2-7; D gene ambiguous. Deletions cut 5 bases from V and 2 bases from J, with 10 bases between. The CDR3 totals 13 residues. Germline assignment: CDR1 MNHEY and CDR2 SVGAGI. Here the CDR3 DNA reads TGTGCCAGCAGTCTTCACGCAGCCTACGAGCAGTACTTC. It codes for CASSLHAAYEQYF.

To note about this clonotype: This clone may be a read error of a much larger clone one base away. This is likely a read error, given that the CDR3 carries no conserved phenylalanine or tryptophan at its end. The gene calls are TRBV5-4 and TRBJ1-6; TRBD1 might be the D (6 bases). The germline CDR1 and CDR2 sequences are SGHNT and YYREEE (reference sequence). The CDR3 totals 15 residues. With 4 bases removed from V and 6 bases from J, the gap between germline ends came to 14 bases. CDR3 in amino acids: CASSESSRGNSPLHC. CDR3 nucleotide sequence: TGTGCCAGCAGCGAGTCTTCCAGGGGTAATTCACCCCTCCACTGT.

This clonotype was picked up a small number of times. The genes are TRBV5-1 and TRBJ2-7; D perhaps matches TRBD1 (5 bases). The V end lost 5 bases, the J end lost 0 bases, and 9 bases lay between the germline ends. The length of the CDR3 is 13 residues. The germline V gene has CDR1 SGHRS and CDR2 YFSETQ. CDR3 nucleotides: TGCGCCAGCAGGGCCAGGGACTCCTACGAGCAGTACTTC. This translates into CASRARDSYEQYF.

The chain carries TRBV10-2 and TRBJ2-7, with 7 positions matching TRBD1. Germline trimming cut 4 bases from V and 2 bases from J; bases unmatched to any gene: 11. CDR3 size: 16 residues. Germline CDR1 and CDR2: WSHSY and SAAADI. The CDR3 loop reads CASSAGDRDKTYEQYF. For the CDR3, the DNA is TGCGCCAGCAGTGCCGGTGACAGGGACAAAACCTACGAGCAGTACTTC.

The chain has TRBV29-1 and TRBJ1-2; a possible D gene is TRBD1 (6 bases). Trimming removed 7 bases at V and 8 bases at J, with 11 bases between. The CDR3 has 10 amino acids. The germline CDR1 and CDR2 sequences are SQVTM and ANQGSEA. Here the CDR3 DNA reads TGCAGCGCAGGGGAGGGCGGCTACACCTTC. Residues: CSAGEGGYTF. Drawing the rest from reference TRBV29-1 and TRBJ1-2, the complete variable domain is SAVISQKPSRDICQRGTSLTIQCQVDSQVTMMFWYRQQPGQSLTLIATANQGSEATYESGFVIDKFPISRPNLTFSTLTVSNMSPEDSSIYLCSAGEGGYTFGSGTRLTVV.

This clonotype was picked up many times. The chain employs TRBV19 and TRBJ1-2; 7 bases line up with TRBD1. The trim removed 4 bases at V and 5 bases at J, leaving 13 bases unmatched. Germline loops: CDR1 LNHDA, CDR2 SQIVND (reference sequence). The CDR3 is 16 amino acids. The CDR3 reads CASSTPGQRSSYGYTF. The CDR3 region has the DNA TGTGCCAGTAGTACTCCGGGACAGCGAAGTTCTTATGGCTACACCTTC.

The chain joins TRBV5-4 to TRBJ1-3; 7 bases fit TRBD1. With V trimmed by 7 bases and J by 2 bases, 12 bases remained unmatched. The CDR3 is made up of 16 amino acids. Germline V gene lookup returns CDR1 SGHNT and CDR2 YYREEE (reference sequence). The CDR3 loop reads CASARGTGEPGNTIYF. The CDR3 region has the DNA TGTGCCAGCGCGAGGGGCACAGGGGAACCTGGAAACACCATATATTTT.

This clonotype was observed a handful of times. The genes are TRBV27 and TRBJ1-1; TRBD1 matches at 7 bases. CDR1 MNHEY and CDR2 SMNVEV come from the germline V gene (reference sequence). V was clipped by 5 bases and J by 0 bases; unmatched bases: 9. The CDR3 contains 16 residues. The CDR3: CASSPRQGGMNTEAFF. The CDR3 DNA reads TGTGCCAGCAGTCCCCGACAGGGAGGGATGAACACTGAAGCTTTCTTT.

A few counts support this clonotype. It may be a read error: a sequence one base away is much more abundant. This chain joins TRBV7-9 and TRBJ1-1; D may be TRBD1 (5 bases). Germline V lookup: CDR1 SEHNR, CDR2 FQNEAQ (reference sequence). The V and J ends lost 1 base and 1 base respectively, with 13 bases between them. The CDR3 sequence is 16 residues long. CDR3 nucleotide sequence: TGTGCCAGCAGCTTAGTGAGGGGAATCACGAACACTGAAGCTTTCTTT. As protein: CASSLVRGITNTEAFF.

This clonotype was observed a single time. The V call is TRBV25-1, the J call TRBJ1-6; 7 bases map to TRBD1. This CDR3 has 16 residues. Germline loops: CDR1 MGHDK, CDR2 SYGVNS. The J segment lost 7 bases and the V segment lost 6 bases, leaving 12 bases of the junction unmatched. The chain's CDR3 is CASSQGEGAWNSPLHF. The CDR3 nucleotides read TGTGCCAGCAGCCAAGGTGAGGGGGCTTGGAATTCACCCCTCCACTTT.

This clonotype has at least ten counts. CDR3 loop: CASSFPDRGETQYF. CDR3 DNA sequence: TGTGCCAGCAGCTTCCCCGACAGGGGAGAGACCCAGTACTTC. V gene TRBV7-2 combines with J gene TRBJ2-5, with 8 bases lining up with TRBD1. The J segment lost 4 bases and the V segment lost 3 bases, leaving 4 bases of the junction unmatched. The germline V gene encodes CDR1 SGHTA and CDR2 FQGNSA. This CDR3 is built from 14 residues.

A note on this clonotype: An end of the junction differs from the germline gene, which may be a read error. CDR3 DNA: TGTGCCAGCAGCGTGTCTAGCGGGGATTACGAGCAGTGCTTC. It yields the protein CASSVSSGDYEQCF. The chain uses TRBV9 and TRBJ2-7; 9 bases match TRBD2. Germline V gene lookup returns CDR1 SGDLS and CDR2 YYNGEE. This CDR3 is built from 14 residues.

This clonotype occurred many times. The chain combines TRBV15 with TRBJ1-1; D is possibly TRBD1 (5 bases). Germline V gene data show CDR1 as LNHNV and CDR2 as YYDKDF (reference sequence). This CDR3 comprises 15 residues. Trimming took 5 bases from V and 1 from J, leaving 14 bases between them. In DNA form, the CDR3 reads TGTGCCACCAGCCCCCGGGGCAGGAAGAACACTGAAGCTTTCTTT. Its protein is CATSPRGRKNTEAFF.

This clonotype has at least ten counts. The rearrangement joins TRBV7-2 to TRBJ2-5; 10 positions match TRBD2. In germline, CDR1 is SGHTA, CDR2 FQGNSA. V lost 7 bases, J lost 3 bases, and 8 bases stayed unmatched. There are 15 residues in the CDR3. CDR3 sequence: CASTSGGEGKETQYF. The CDR3 nucleotides read TGTGCCAGCACCAGCGGGGGGGAGGGAAAAGAGACCCAGTACTTC.

This clonotype was detected many times. The chain carries TRBV11-2 and TRBJ1-1; unclear D gene. CDR1 and CDR2 (germline): SGHAT, FQNNGV. The V end lost 4 bases, the J end lost 4 bases, and 16 bases lay between the germline ends. This CDR3 has 15 residues. The CDR3 sequence is CASSSPRPSGTEAFF. The CDR3 nucleotides read TGTGCCAGCAGCTCGCCTAGACCGTCGGGCACTGAAGCTTTCTTT.

This clonotype has more than one count but fewer than ten. The chain has TRBV20-1 and TRBJ1-4, with a possible D match to TRBD1 (5 bases). V dropped 5 bases and J dropped 8 bases, with 21 bases sitting between them. Germline V gene data show CDR1 as DFQATT and CDR2 as SNEGSKA (reference sequence). The CDR3 sequence is 15 residues long. The CDR3 here is CSASPVRDRWEKLFF. The DNA of the CDR3 is TGCAGTGCTTCGCCCGTCCGGGACCGGTGGGAAAAACTGTTTTTT.

The V call is TRBV5-1, the J call TRBJ1-1; TRBD1 might be the D (6 bases). Per the germline V gene, CDR1 is SGHRS and CDR2 is YFSETQ. Trimming removed 3 bases from V and 1 base from J, with 13 bases in between. This CDR3 spans 15 amino acids. CDR3 sequence (DNA): TGCGCCAGCAGCTCGACGGACAGAGCGAACACTGAAGCTTTCTTT. Translation gives CASSSTDRANTEAFF. Looking up the rest from reference TRBV5-1 and TRBJ1-1 gives the full variable domain: KAGVTQTPRYLIKTRGQQVTLSCSPISGHRSVSWYQQTPGQGLQFLFEYFSETQRNKGNFPGRFSGRQFSNSRSEMNVSTLELGDSALYLCASSSTDRANTEAFFGQGTRLTVV.

This clonotype was observed a handful of times. The chain employs TRBV12-3 or TRBV12-4 and TRBJ1-6; 11 bases match TRBD1. This CDR3 spans 18 amino acids. V lost 4 bases and J lost 7; bases outside the gene matches: 12. CDR3 sequence: CASSSGGQGGILNSPLHF. DNA for the CDR3: TGTGCCAGCAGTTCCGGGGGACAGGGGGGGATCTTGAATTCACCCCTCCACTTT.

The chain has TRBV7-2 and TRBJ2-7; D is unclear. The CDR3 is 13 residues long. V gave up 6 bases and J gave up 4 bases, with 13 bases separating them. CDR1 is SGHTA, CDR2 FQGNSA, per germline. CDR3 coding DNA: TGTGCCAGCAGACCCTCATCCCCATACGAGCAGTACTTC. Protein product: CASRPSSPYEQYF.

This clonotype was observed many times. This chain links TRBV7-9 with TRBJ1-6, with D possibly TRBD1 on 5 matching bases. Trimming removed 7 bases from V and 10 bases from J, with 11 bases in between. The CDR3 has 12 residues. Germline V gene data show CDR1 as SEHNR and CDR2 as FQNEAQ (reference sequence). CDR3 in DNA: TGTGCCAGCAAGGGACCCAACTCACCCCTCCACTTT. Translated: CASKGPNSPLHF.

The V and J genes are TRBV29-1 and TRBJ1-2, with D possibly matching TRBD1 (6 bases). Germline CDR1 SQVTM, CDR2 ANQGSEA. Trimming stripped 4 bases from V and 2 bases from J, with 11 bases between. This CDR3 is built from 13 residues. CDR3 in amino acids: CSVGGGQNYGYTF. CDR3 nucleotides: TGCAGCGTTGGTGGGGGACAAAACTATGGCTACACCTTC.

V usage is TRBV7-8 and J usage is TRBJ2-2; D not certain. V was clipped by 5 bases and J by 5 bases, with 15 bases between them. In germline, CDR1 is SGHVS, CDR2 FQNEAQ. The CDR3 length is 15 residues. CDR3 DNA: TGTGCCAGCAGCCAAGCCCGCATCAATACCGGGGAGCTGTTTTTT. Protein: CASSQARINTGELFF.

This clonotype was seen at least ten times. The chain uses TRBV5-1 and TRBJ2-2, with D tentatively TRBD1 (5 bases). Trimming removed 0 bases from V and 5 bases from J, with 11 bases in between. Germline V gene data show CDR1 as SGHRS and CDR2 as YFSETQ. The CDR3 length is 15 residues. The CDR3 reads CASSLEAGKTGELFF. Here the CDR3 DNA reads TGCGCCAGCAGCTTGGAGGCAGGGAAGACCGGGGAGCTGTTTTTT.

As to this clonotype: A much larger clone is a single base away; this may be a read error. This CDR3 is missing its conserved last phenylalanine or tryptophan, likely due to a read error. This chain connects TRBV19 to TRBJ1-6, with D tentatively TRBD1 (6 bases). The V gene's germline CDR1 is LNHDA and CDR2 SQIVND (reference sequence). Trimming removed 6 bases from V and 7 bases from J, with 16 bases in between. This CDR3 is built from 15 residues. Here the CDR3 reads CASRSVAGANSPLHV. The CDR3 DNA sequence: TGTGCCAGTAGGTCCGTCGCAGGGGCGAATTCACCCCTCCACGTT.

This chain uses TRBV7-9 with TRBJ2-1; D is perhaps TRBD1 (5 bases). This CDR3 has 12 amino acids. Germline V gene lookup returns CDR1 SEHNR and CDR2 FQNEAQ (reference sequence). V lost 1 base and J 7 bases, leaving 5 bases between the germline ends. CDR3 sequence: CASSLEGNEQFF. Here the CDR3 DNA reads TGTGCCAGCAGCTTAGAGGGGAATGAGCAGTTCTTC.

The chain links TRBV9 to TRBJ1-4, with TRBD1 identical over 9 bases. This CDR3 region has 15 residues. The germline gives CDR1 SGDLS, CDR2 YYNGEE. The V segment lost 4 bases and the J segment 7 bases; nucleotides outside the gene matches: 8. CDR3 in amino acids: CASSSQRDRAEKLFF. In DNA form, the CDR3 reads TGTGCCAGCAGCTCCCAGAGGGACAGGGCTGAAAAACTGTTTTTT.

This clonotype was picked up a small number of times. The chain employs TRBV20-1 and TRBJ2-5, with 8 bases identical to TRBD2. V lost 1 base to trimming and J lost 13 bases; unmatched junction nucleotides: 20. CDR1 is DFQATT, CDR2 SNEGSKA, per germline (reference sequence). The CDR3 is made up of 16 amino acids. CDR3 amino acids: CSARVGGGGRPYERYF. CDR3 in DNA: TGCAGTGCTAGAGTTGGGGGAGGCGGGAGGCCCTACGAGCGGTACTTC.

This clonotype was observed many times. This sequence joins TRBV10-2 and TRBJ1-3; D remains unclear. With 7 bases removed from V and 3 bases from J, the gap between germline ends came to 13 bases. The CDR3 covers 14 residues. Germline CDR1 is WSHSY and CDR2 is SAAADI. The CDR3 DNA reads TGCGCCAGCATAAACAGCTTTAATGGAAACACCATATATTTT. It encodes CASINSFNGNTIYF.

This clonotype was counted many times. At one of its ends the junction is not consistent with the germline gene, which may arise from a read error. The chain carries TRBV5-1 and TRBJ2-7; TRBD1 matches 9 bases. This CDR3 is 14 amino acids long. Germline lookup yields CDR1 SGHRS and CDR2 YFSETQ. CDR3 residues: CASSLGQGVHEQYF. As DNA, the CDR3 is TGTGCCAGCAGCTTGGGACAGGGAGTCCACGAGCAGTACTTC.

The chain joins TRBV29-1 to TRBJ2-7; a weak D match, TRBD1 (6 bases). The germline V gene encodes CDR1 SQVTM and CDR2 ANQGSEA. This CDR3 has 13 amino acids. The V end lost 6 bases, the J end lost 2 bases, and 14 bases lay between the germline ends. CDR3 DNA: TGCAGCGTCAGAAATGGGGGCCCCTACGAGCAGTACTTC. Translated: CSVRNGGPYEQYF.